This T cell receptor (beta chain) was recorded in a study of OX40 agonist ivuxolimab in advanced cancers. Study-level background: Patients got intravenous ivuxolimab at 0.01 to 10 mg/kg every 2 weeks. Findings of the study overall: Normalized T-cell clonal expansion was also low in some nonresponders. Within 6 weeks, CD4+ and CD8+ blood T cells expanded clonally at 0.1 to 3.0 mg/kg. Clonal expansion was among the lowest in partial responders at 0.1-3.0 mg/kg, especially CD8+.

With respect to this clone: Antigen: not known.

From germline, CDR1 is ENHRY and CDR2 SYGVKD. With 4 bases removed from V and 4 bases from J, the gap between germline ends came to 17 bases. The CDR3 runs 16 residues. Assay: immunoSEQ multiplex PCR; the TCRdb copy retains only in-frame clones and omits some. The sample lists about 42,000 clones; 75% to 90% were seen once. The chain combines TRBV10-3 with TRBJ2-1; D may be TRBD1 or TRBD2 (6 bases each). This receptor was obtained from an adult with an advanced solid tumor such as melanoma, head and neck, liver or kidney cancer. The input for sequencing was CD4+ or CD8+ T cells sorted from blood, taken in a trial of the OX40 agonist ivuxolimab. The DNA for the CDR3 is TGTGCCATCAGTGTTGGGGGGCGCCGAGGGTACAATGAGCAGTTCTTC. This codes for CAISVGGRRGYNEQFF.